Reported below is one TCR beta chain. The antigen remains unidentified. The data were taken from a study of post-analysis software for immune sequencing data. Across the whole study: Included courses were relapsing-remitting and secondary progressive multiple sclerosis; progressive-relapsing multiple sclerosis was also included.

Included in the TCR beta cDNA libraries were unique molecular identifiers. Each CDR3 protein is one row after TCRdb ran MiXCR on the PCR reads. The table has 700,000 to 800,000 distinct CDR3 sequences, just under 30% seen once. Notes on the study in general: F measure clustering grouped samples strongly by preparation batch. Multiple sclerosis was associated with a significant reduction in normalized Chao1 diversity relative to controls.

Sequenced input: blood. The sequence was obtained from a girl aged 10 to 17 with multiple sclerosis.

The CDR3 loop is CSARDPLAGAYNEQFF. Written as DNA, the CDR3 is TGCAGTGCTAGAGATCCCCTAGCGGGGGCCTACAATGAGCAGTTCTTC. The chain combines TRBV20-1 with TRBJ2-1; 10 nucleotides match TRBD2. This CDR3 has 16 amino acids. Germline V CDR1 and CDR2: DFQATT, SNEGSKA (reference sequence). The V and J ends lost 0 bases and 2 bases, in that order; junction bases with no gene match: 4.